Given below is one T cell receptor (beta chain) in context. Its antigen is not identified. The V and J ends lost 1 base and 4 bases, in that order; junction bases with no gene match: 10. The CDR3 is 17 amino acids. Germline-derived CDR1 and CDR2 are LNHDA and SQIVND (reference sequence). The data are from a study of T cells in localized non-small cell lung cancer. TCRdb's table, derived via immunoSEQ multiplex PCR, lists solely in-frame clones and lacks some. The sample includes approximately 100,000 clones, approximately 91% of them seen just once. Whole-study findings and limits: Increased T cell density in blood showed an association with longer overall survival. Uninvolved adjacent lung had the highest recorded T cell clonality, with tumor below it. Appearing in adjacent lung were a median roughly 60 of the top 100 tumor clones.

Sequenced material: PBMCs, taken before any cancer treatment. The sequence was collected from a woman aged 40-69 years with stage II squamous cell lung carcinoma. The chain combines TRBV19 with TRBJ1-5, with 7 bases matching TRBD1. The CDR3: CASSIGKTGVGNQPQHF. The CDR3 DNA follows: TGTGCCAGTAGTATAGGCAAAACAGGGGTGGGTAATCAGCCCCAGCATTTT. The full variable domain, completed using reference TRBV19 and TRBJ1-5, is DGGITQSPKYLFRKEGQNVTLSCEQNLNHDAMYWYRQDPGQGLRLIYYSQIVNDFQKGDIAEGYSVSREKKESFPLTVTSAQKNPTAFYLCASSIGKTGVGNQPQHFGDGTRLSIL.